This is a list of T cell receptor beta chains from one sample in a study of molecular identifiers for immune sequencing clone quantification. TCRdb independently ran MiXCR on the PCR reads; one entry per CDR3 protein. The table has more than 450,000 distinct CDR3 sequences, about 21% seen once. Sequences were obtained from naive CD8+ T cells from blood, with Jurkat cell RNA spiked in. These receptors originate from a human donor in good health. Some libraries in this study had Jurkat cell RNA spiked in. The CDR3 runs from the conserved cysteine through the conserved F or W. The D gene is left open where the match is weak. A clone size is listed for some rows: how often the clone was seen (once, few, many), or a class if it is expanded.

.	TRBV28	TRBJ2-1	few	CASRSTGSYNEQFF	TGTGCCAGCAGGTCCACGGGGTCCTACAATGAGCAGTTCTTC
.	TRBV5-5	TRBJ1-5	many	CASSTRYNQPQHF	TGTGCCAGCAGCACCAGATACAATCAGCCCCAGCATTTT
TRBD2	TRBV12-3/TRBV12-4	TRBJ2-3	many	CASSPSGGHGADTQYF	TGTGCCAGCAGCCCTAGCGGGGGACATGGCGCAGATACGCAGTATTTT
.	TRBV7-9	TRBJ2-7	.	CASRTETHEQYF	TGTGCCAGCAGGACAGAAACTCACGAGCAGTACTTC
TRBD2	TRBV12-3/TRBV12-4	TRBJ2-2	many	CASSPRAGGRTGELFF	TGTGCCAGCAGCCCTCGGGCGGGGGGGCGTACCGGGGAGCTGTTTTTT
.	TRBV30	TRBJ2-1	many	CAWSRWGTDEQFF	TGTGCCTGGAGTAGGTGGGGGACCGATGAGCAGTTCTTC
.	TRBV7-9	TRBJ2-3	.	CASSLTRVGGTSTDTQYF	TGTGCCAGCAGCTTAACCAGGGTCGGGGGTACTAGCACAGATACGCAGTATTTT
.	TRBV20-1	TRBJ1-6	.	CSARDRYRAYSPLHF	TGCAGTGCTAGAGATCGGTACAGGGCTTATTCACCCCTCCACTTT
.	TRBV6-2/TRBV6-3	TRBJ2-3	once	CASPPLGGESTDTQYF	TGTGCCAGCCCCCCTTTGGGCGGGGAAAGCACAGATACGCAGTATTTT
.	TRBV6-1	TRBJ1-1	.	CASSVDLGVLAFF	TGTGCCAGCAGTGTAGATTTGGGGGTACTGGCTTTCTTT
TRBD2	TRBV7-9	TRBJ2-2	.	CASSPGRTSAVTGELFF	TGTGCCAGCAGCCCCGGGAGGACTAGCGCGGTCACCGGGGAGCTGTTTTTT
.	TRBV5-1	TRBJ2-7	many	CASSFQINSYEQYF	TGCGCCAGCAGCTTCCAGATCAACTCCTACGAGCAGTACTTC
.	TRBV19	TRBJ2-1	.	CASSTSTPTRGYEQFF	TGTGCCAGTAGTACCTCCACACCGACAAGGGGTTATGAGCAGTTCTTC
TRBD2	TRBV3-1	TRBJ2-7	many	CASTVSGSHEQYF	TGTGCCAGCACCGTAAGCGGGAGCCACGAGCAGTACTTC
.	TRBV14	TRBJ1-1	many	CASSHPSTMNTEAFF	TGTGCCAGCAGCCACCCCTCAACCATGAACACTGAAGCTTTCTTT
.	TRBV28	TRBJ2-2	many	CASSLVSIPANTGELFF	TGTGCCAGCAGTTTAGTGTCCATCCCTGCGAACACCGGGGAGCTGTTTTTT
.	TRBV27	TRBJ2-2	few	CASSFQLANTGELFF	TGTGCCAGCAGTTTTCAACTAGCGAACACCGGGGAGCTGTTTTTT
TRBD2	TRBV12-3/TRBV12-4	TRBJ2-1	.	CASSSPTSGVDYNEQFF	TGTGCCAGCAGTTCGCCCACTAGCGGGGTGGACTACAATGAGCAGTTCTTC
.	TRBV21-1	TRBJ2-3	.	CAPRERGQRTDTQYF	TGTGCCCCCAGGGAGCGGGGGCAACGCACAGATACGCAGTATTTT
.	TRBV6-2/TRBV6-3	TRBJ2-7	many	CASSVSYEQYF	TGTGCCAGCTCCGTCAGCTACGAGCAGTACTTC
.	TRBV7-9	TRBJ2-5	.	CASSPRQEAGETQYF	TGTGCCAGCAGCCCGAGACAGGAGGCAGGAGAGACCCAGTACTTC
.	TRBV28	TRBJ2-1	.	CASSSLAYSEQFF	TGTGCCAGCAGTTCTCTAGCCTACAGTGAGCAGTTCTTC
.	TRBV5-6	TRBJ1-1	many	CASSLARSQFEAFF	TGTGCCAGCAGCTTGGCCAGGTCACAGTTTGAAGCTTTCTTT
.	TRBV6-5	TRBJ1-1	.	CASSPSTGINAEAFF	TGTGCCAGCAGCCCCTCCACAGGGATTAACGCTGAAGCTTTCTTT
.	TRBV5-5	TRBJ1-5	many	CASSFFRGDQPQHF	TGTGCCAGCAGTTTTTTCAGGGGAGATCAGCCCCAGCATTTT
TRBD1	TRBV7-9	TRBJ2-5	many	CASSLLGTGTAETQYF	TGTGCCAGCAGCTTACTAGGGACAGGGACGGCGGAGACCCAGTACTTC
TRBD1	TRBV6-5	TRBJ2-5	few	CASSYSLTGGRETQYF	TGTGCCAGCAGTTACTCCCTGACAGGGGGCAGGGAGACCCAGTACTTC
.	TRBV19	TRBJ2-2	.	CASSTSGATGELFF	TGTGCCAGTAGTACAAGTGGTGCCACCGGGGAGCTGTTTTTT
.	TRBV20-1	TRBJ2-2	many	CSARSSVRENTGELFF	TGCAGTGCTAGATCGAGTGTGAGGGAAAACACCGGGGAGCTGTTTTTT
.	TRBV29-1	TRBJ1-1	few	CSILQLNTEAFF	TGCAGCATTCTTCAACTGAACACTGAAGCTTTCTTT
.	TRBV5-1	TRBJ2-3	many	CASSLVQRGSTDTQYF	TGCGCCAGCAGCTTGGTACAGAGAGGTTCCACAGATACGCAGTATTTT
.	TRBV23-1	TRBJ1-5	many	CASSQVLSRDGSNQPQHF	TGCGCCAGCAGTCAAGTCCTTTCCCGCGACGGTAGCAATCAGCCCCAGCATTTT
TRBD1	TRBV6-2/TRBV6-3	TRBJ2-7	.	CASSYSDVGTGDYEQYF	TGTGCCAGCAGTTACTCAGATGTTGGGACAGGGGACTACGAGCAGTACTTC
.	TRBV2	TRBJ2-5	many	CASRGTYQETQYF	TGTGCCAGCAGAGGGACATATCAAGAGACCCAGTACTTC
TRBD2	TRBV6-2/TRBV6-3	TRBJ2-3	.	CASSWGLAGPTDTQYF	TGTGCCAGCAGTTGGGGTCTAGCGGGGCCCACAGATACGCAGTATTTT
TRBD2	TRBV2	TRBJ2-2	.	CASSDTRTSGANTGELFF	TGTGCCAGCAGTGATACGAGGACTAGCGGGGCGAACACCGGGGAGCTGTTTTTT
TRBD2	TRBV6-5	TRBJ2-7	many	CASRGGPYEQYF	TGTGCCAGCAGGGGAGGGCCCTACGAGCAGTACTTC
.	TRBV4-3	TRBJ2-5	many	CASSQGMSGSETQYF	TGCGCCAGCAGCCAAGGGATGAGTGGGTCAGAGACCCAGTACTTC
.	TRBV7-9	TRBJ2-3	.	CASNHPGRDTDTQYF	TGTGCCAGCAACCACCCCGGACGGGACACAGATACGCAGTATTTT
TRBD2	TRBV20-1	TRBJ2-5	few	CSASQVISGRFAETQYF	TGCAGTGCTAGTCAGGTCATTAGCGGGAGATTCGCGGAGACCCAGTACTTC
.	TRBV7-9	TRBJ2-5	once	CASSLTGLLVGGETRYF	TGTGCCAGCAGCTTGACAGGCCTTTTAGTAGGAGGGGAGACCCGGTACTTC
.	TRBV2	TRBJ2-7	many	CASSGGASYEQYF	TGTGCCAGCAGTGGTGGGGCCTCCTACGAGCAGTACTTC
.	TRBV12-3/TRBV12-4	TRBJ1-1	many	CASGENRAEAFF	TGTGCCAGCGGGGAAAACAGAGCTGAAGCTTTCTTT
.	TRBV30	TRBJ2-3	few	CAWSLGNTQYF	TGTGCCTGGAGTCTGGGGAATACGCAGTATTTT
TRBD2	TRBV4-1	TRBJ2-7	few	CASSQDRPSGRAEEQYF	TGCGCCAGCAGCCAAGATAGGCCGAGCGGGAGGGCCGAGGAGCAGTACTTC
.	TRBV7-6	TRBJ1-1	.	CASSLFRSQGMNTEAFF	TGTGCCAGCAGCTTATTTCGTTCGCAGGGGATGAACACTGAAGCTTTCTTT
TRBD1	TRBV11-2	TRBJ2-2	.	CASSLIFRTGTNTGELFF	TGTGCCAGCAGCTTAATTTTCAGGACAGGGACGAACACCGGGGAGCTGTTTTTT
.	TRBV6-2/TRBV6-3	TRBJ2-7	few	CASSYSHDRTVYEQYF	TGTGCCAGCAGTTACTCTCATGACAGGACGGTCTACGAGCAGTACTTC
TRBD2	TRBV10-2	TRBJ2-3	many	CASSPGLAGDTQYF	TGTGCCAGCAGCCCAGGACTAGCGGGAGATACGCAGTATTTT
TRBD1	TRBV28	TRBJ1-2	.	CASSFGTGGFGYTF	TGTGCCAGCAGTTTCGGGACAGGGGGCTTTGGCTACACCTTC